Below, one T cell receptor beta chain is given with its context. Its antigen is not yet known. No clone much larger than this one lies a single base away; base qualities are absent. Other DNA sequences in this sample translate to the same CDR3. The Quick-DNA Microprep Kit was used to extract genomic DNA from the sorted cells. TCRbeta DNA was amplified with the immunoSEQ hsTCRbeta kit following the manufacturer's protocol. TCRbeta libraries were sequenced on an Illumina MiSeq instrument. Per the original workflow: Removing out-of-frame sequences left some 2,200,000 distinct TCRbeta sequences, an average of roughly 67,000 per individual. Each individual was scored using the number of about 180 previously reported CMV-associated TCRbeta sequences that the individual carried and the total number of productive distinct TCRbeta sequences. A beta-binomial model was reimplemented in Python, and scikit-learn random forests with default parameters were trained on US cohort data. Classifier performance on the Belgian cohort was reported as the median AUC with percentile confidence intervals calculated over 10,000 bootstrap iterations. The source is immuneACCESS, and TCRdb retained only in-frame sequences with V and J called. Part of the clones is not carried over; for the studies checked, unresolved V genes explain less than half of this, and the remainder is unexplained. The DNA was the basis for D and trimming; V, J and clone size are from that table. The sample yields roughly 50,000 clones; approximately 86% were counted once. About 0.5% of the sample rests with the top ten.

The data are from a study of memory CD4+ T cells and cytomegalovirus serostatus (dated 2019 in TCRdb). Notes on the research overall: The cohort included approximately 35 healthy adults from Belgium, of whom 9 were CMV seropositive and some 24 were CMV seronegative. To replicate a published TCR-based CMV serostatus classifier, the study sequenced CD4+ memory TCRbeta repertoires from a Belgian cohort whose cytomegalovirus serostatus was known.

The paper's findings and limits, for the study overall: Unlike the original study, which covered naive and memory CD4+ and CD8+ populations, the Belgian study sequenced only CD4+CD45RO+ memory cells. CMV serostatus prediction reached a median bootstrapped AUC of about 0.96 with the original framework and 0.91 with a US-trained random forest. Among the 160 or so previously reported CMV-associated TCRbeta sequences, 65 to 85 showed up in the CD4+ memory repertoires, with each one found in between one and five individuals. The original-framework classifier achieved a median bootstrapped AUC of almost 0.97 with a 95% CI of 0.76-1.00 on the Belgian cohort. The results were interpreted as suggesting that the CMV-associated TCR signature is largely present in the CD4+ memory repertoire.

The V and J ends are trimmed by 4 bases and 2 bases, leaving 7 bases between them. From cysteine to phenylalanine, the CDR3 is 13 amino acids long. Only CDR3 DNA remains: 39 bases, in frame from the first base. Sequences MNHNS (CDR1) and SASEGT (CDR2) are obtained from the germline V gene. A FACSAria II was used to sort memory CD4+ T cells, defined as single viable CD3+CD4+CD8-CD45RO+ cells. CMV serostatus was determined using a Roche Elecsys assay that detects serum IgG against CMV pp150, pp28, p38 and p52. Following thawing, total CD4+ T cells were enriched through positive selection using CD4 magnetic microbeads. The samples came from a separate study whose specific focus was interrogating the CD4+ T cell memory repertoire. Following standard operating procedures, peripheral blood mononuclear cells were isolated and cryopreserved, while serum was kept at -80 degrees C. The staining relied on CD3-PerCP (BW264/56), CD4-APC (RPA-T4), CD45RO-PE (UCHT1) and CD8-Pacific Orange (3B5) antibodies, and Sytox blue was used to exclude non-viable cells.

Specimen: memory CD4+ T cells from blood. The rearranged segments are TRBV6-1 and TRBJ2-3; too little of a D gene remains to name it. The source of this sequence is an adult in good health and CMV-seronegative. Some clones in this sample may be carry-over from other donors' samples. The DNA sequence reads TGTGCCAGCAGTGGCGACTCCACAGATACGCAGTATTTT. Its amino acids are CASSGDSTDTQYF.